This T cell receptor beta chain was recorded in a study of PD-L1 blockade in urothelial cancer. About the research overall: Males with bladder-origin urothelial cancer made up about 90% of the 29 patients. Patients had received 0 to 3 prior chemotherapy regimens. General study results and limits: Stronger expansion of tumor-associated clones in blood at 3 weeks distinguished durable-benefit patients.

Profiling relied on immunoSEQ multiplex PCR, and the TCRdb table lists in-frame clones only, not all of them. The sample carries some 110,000 clones, around 89% recorded once. Concerning this clone itself: What it recognizes is unknown.

Germline CDR1 SGHTA, CDR2 FQGNSA. The V segment lost 1 base and the J segment 5 bases; nucleotides outside the gene matches: 5. CDR3 length: 14 residues. The time point here: peripheral blood 6 weeks after treatment start. The clonotype comes from a man between 60 and 75 years old with urothelial cancer. J is TRBJ2-7 and V is TRBV7-2; 7 positions match TRBD2. The source was PBMCs, collected around atezolizumab (anti-PD-L1) treatment. Here the CDR3 DNA reads TGTGCCAGCAGCTTAGGCGGGAGCAACCACGAGCAGTACTTC. Translation: CASSLGGSNHEQYF.